This T cell receptor (beta chain) was sequenced in a study of CD8+CD57+ T cells in acquired aplastic anemia. This clonotype was detected ten times or more. Germline CDR1 and CDR2: SGHDT and YYEEEE. Trimming took 1 base from V and 3 from J, leaving 11 bases between them. This CDR3 spans 15 amino acids. CDR3 and TCR beta VDJ profiling relied on genomic DNA as the template. Via MiXCR, TCRdb re-called the reads, giving one row per CDR3 protein. The sample includes around 190,000 distinct CDR3 sequences, about 53% of them seen just once. Sequencing input: sorted CD4+, CD8+, or CD8+CD57+ T cells (not recorded which) from PBMCs. This chain joins TRBV5-6 and TRBJ1-5; D call uncertain. The source is a human donor in good health, serving as a control. CDR3 region: CASSLSGPVNQPQHF. The CDR3 nucleotides are TGTGCCAGCAGCTTGAGCGGACCCGTCAATCAGCCCCAGCATTTT.